This TCR beta chain originates from a study of blood T cell repertoires in COVID-19. Study context: The origin of the acute and convalescent COVID-19 samples was the United States, Italy and Spain. T cells, B-cell-depleted T cells, or PBMCs supplied cDNA or gDNA.

Repertoires were generated with immunoSEQ multiplex PCR, while TCRdb's copy carries only in-frame clones and drops some. In the table there are fewer than 350,000 clones, roughly 90% of which are singletons. This CDR3 is built from 16 residues. Germline-derived CDR1 and CDR2 are SGHRS and YFSETQ. With V trimmed by 6 bases and J by 5 bases, 10 bases remained unmatched. The rearrangement uses TRBV5-1 and TRBJ2-1; 11 bases line up with TRBD1. Sequences were obtained from PBMCs or T cells enriched from blood (not recorded which). The receptor was isolated from a woman aged 18 to 35 with acute COVID-19. The CDR3 coding sequence is TGCGCCAGCACCCGCGGGGACAGGGGGATAAACAATGAGCAGTTCTTC. This codes for CASTRGDRGINNEQFF.